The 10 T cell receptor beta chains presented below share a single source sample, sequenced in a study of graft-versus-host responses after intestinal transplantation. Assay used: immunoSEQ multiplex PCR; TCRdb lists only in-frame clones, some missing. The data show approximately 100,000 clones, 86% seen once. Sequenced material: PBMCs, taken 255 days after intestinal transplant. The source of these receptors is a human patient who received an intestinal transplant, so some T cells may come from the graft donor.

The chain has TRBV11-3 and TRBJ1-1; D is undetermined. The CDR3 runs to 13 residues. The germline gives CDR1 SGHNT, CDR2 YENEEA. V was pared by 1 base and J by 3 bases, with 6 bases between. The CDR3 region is CASSLGPDTEAFF. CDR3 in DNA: TGTGCCAGCAGCTTAGGGCCGGACACTGAAGCTTTCTTT.

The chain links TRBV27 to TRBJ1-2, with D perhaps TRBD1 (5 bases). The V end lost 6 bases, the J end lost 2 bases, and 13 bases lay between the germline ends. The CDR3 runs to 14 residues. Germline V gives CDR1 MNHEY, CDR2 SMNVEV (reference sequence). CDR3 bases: TGTGCCAGCAGCAGCAAATCAGGGAACTATGGCTACACCTTC. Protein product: CASSSKSGNYGYTF.

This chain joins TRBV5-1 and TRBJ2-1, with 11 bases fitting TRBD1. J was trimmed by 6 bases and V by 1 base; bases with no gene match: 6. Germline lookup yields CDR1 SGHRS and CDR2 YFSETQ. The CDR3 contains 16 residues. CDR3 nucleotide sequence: TGCGCCAGCAGCTTGTTTGGGACAGGGGGGACCAATGAGCAGTTCTTC. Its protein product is CASSLFGTGGTNEQFF.

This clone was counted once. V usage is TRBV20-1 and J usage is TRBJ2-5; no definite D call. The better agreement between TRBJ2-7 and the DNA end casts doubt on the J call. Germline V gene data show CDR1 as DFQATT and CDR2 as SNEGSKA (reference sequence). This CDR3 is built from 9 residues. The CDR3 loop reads CSAAYEQYF. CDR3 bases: TGCAGTGCTGCCTACGAGCAGTACTTC.

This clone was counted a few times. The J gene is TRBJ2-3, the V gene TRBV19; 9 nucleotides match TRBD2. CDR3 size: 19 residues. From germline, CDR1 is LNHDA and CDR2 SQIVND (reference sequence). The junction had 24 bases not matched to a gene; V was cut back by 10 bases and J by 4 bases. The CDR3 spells CATSNRRLAGNQGADTQYF. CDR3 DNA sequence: TGTGCCACCTCAAATAGGAGGCTAGCGGGGAATCAGGGAGCAGATACGCAGTATTTT. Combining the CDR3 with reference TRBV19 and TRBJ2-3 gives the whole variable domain DGGITQSPKYLFRKEGQNVTLSCEQNLNHDAMYWYRQDPGQGLRLIYYSQIVNDFQKGDIAEGYSVSREKKESFPLTVTSAQKNPTAFYLCATSNRRLAGNQGADTQYFGPGTRLTVL.

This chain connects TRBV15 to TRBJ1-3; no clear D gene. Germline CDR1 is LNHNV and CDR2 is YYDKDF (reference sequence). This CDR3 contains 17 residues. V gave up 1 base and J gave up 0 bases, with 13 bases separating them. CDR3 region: CATSRVGGRGSGNTIYF. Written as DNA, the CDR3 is TGTGCCACCAGCAGAGTGGGAGGGAGAGGCTCTGGAAACACCATATATTTT.

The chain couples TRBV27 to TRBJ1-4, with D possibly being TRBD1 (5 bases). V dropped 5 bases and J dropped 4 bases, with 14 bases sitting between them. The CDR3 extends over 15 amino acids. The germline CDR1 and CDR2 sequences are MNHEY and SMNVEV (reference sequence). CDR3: CASSPTWGYNEKLFF. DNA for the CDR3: TGTGCCAGCAGTCCGACTTGGGGGTATAATGAAAAACTGTTTTTT.

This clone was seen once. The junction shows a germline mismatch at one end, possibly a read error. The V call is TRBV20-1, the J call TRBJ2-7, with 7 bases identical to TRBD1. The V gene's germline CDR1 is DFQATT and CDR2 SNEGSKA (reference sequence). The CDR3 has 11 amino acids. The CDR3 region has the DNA TGCAGTGCTAGAGATGGGACAGATCTGGACTTC. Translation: CSARDGTDLDF.

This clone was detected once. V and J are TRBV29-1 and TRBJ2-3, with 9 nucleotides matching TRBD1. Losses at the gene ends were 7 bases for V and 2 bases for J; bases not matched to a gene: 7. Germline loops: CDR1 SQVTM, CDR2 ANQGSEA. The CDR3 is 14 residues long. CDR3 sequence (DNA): TGCAGCGCCCACAGGGGGCCTCCCACAGATACGCAGTATTTT. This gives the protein CSAHRGPPTDTQYF.

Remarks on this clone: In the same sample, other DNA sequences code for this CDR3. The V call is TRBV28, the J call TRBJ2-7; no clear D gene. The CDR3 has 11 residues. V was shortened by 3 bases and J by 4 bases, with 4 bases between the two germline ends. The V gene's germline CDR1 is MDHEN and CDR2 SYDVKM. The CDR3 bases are TGTGCCAGCAGTTTCGGTTACGAGCAGTACTTC. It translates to CASSFGYEQYF.